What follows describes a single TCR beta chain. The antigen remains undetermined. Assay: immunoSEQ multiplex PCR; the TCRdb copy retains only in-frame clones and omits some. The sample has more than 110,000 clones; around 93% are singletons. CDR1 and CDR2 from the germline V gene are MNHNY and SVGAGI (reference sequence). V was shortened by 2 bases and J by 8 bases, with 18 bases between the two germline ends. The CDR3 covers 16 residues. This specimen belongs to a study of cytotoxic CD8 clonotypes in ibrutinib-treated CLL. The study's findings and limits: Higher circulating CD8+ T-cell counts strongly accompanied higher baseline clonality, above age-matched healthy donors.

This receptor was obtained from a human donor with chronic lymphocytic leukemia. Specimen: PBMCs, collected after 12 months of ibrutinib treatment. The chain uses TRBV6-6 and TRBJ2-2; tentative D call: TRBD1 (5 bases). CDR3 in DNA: TGTGCCAGCAGTTACCCAGGGTACGGTGCCGGAGGGGAGCTGTTTTTT. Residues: CASSYPGYGAGGELFF.